This passage covers 17 T cell receptor beta chains from one sample sequenced in a study of CD8+ T cells in alopecia areata. RNA extraction and reverse transcription yielded cDNA as sequencing template. Clones were read by immunoSEQ multiplex PCR, and TCRdb kept only the in-frame ones, dropping some. The data hold 200,000 or so clones, with roughly 57% observed a single time. The sequenced sample was CD4+ T cells sorted from blood, obtained at week 0. These TCRs come from a human donor with alopecia areata.

The gene calls are TRBV18 and TRBJ2-7; 9 bases fit TRBD1. The V and J ends lost 1 base and 6 bases, in that order; junction bases with no gene match: 7. The CDR3 is 15 amino acids. Germline values: CDR1 KGHSH, CDR2 LQKENI. In nucleotides, the CDR3 is TGTGCCAGCTCACCACTAAGGACAGGGGATGGCGAGCAGTACTTC. This encodes CASSPLRTGDGEQYF.

The DNA for the CDR3 is TGTGCCAGCAGCGTTGGGGTCGTCAATCAGCCCCAGCATTTT. Its protein product is CASSVGVVNQPQHF. The chain uses TRBV9 and TRBJ1-5; D remains ambiguous. Germline CDR1 reads SGDLS; CDR2 reads YYNGEE. The CDR3 has 14 amino acids. Trimming removed 2 bases at V and 3 bases at J, with 9 bases between.

The J gene is TRBJ2-3, the V gene TRBV23-1; D ambiguous. TRBV23-1 is placed among ORFs of uncertain function. With 6 bases removed from V and 2 bases from J, the gap between germline ends came to 9 bases. This CDR3 comprises 13 residues. The CDR3: CASSWAATDTQYF. The DNA of the CDR3 is TGCGCCAGCAGCTGGGCCGCCACAGATACGCAGTATTTT.

The chain has TRBV5-1 and TRBJ1-1, with D possibly matching TRBD1 (5 bases). From germline, CDR1 is SGHRS and CDR2 YFSETQ. CDR3 length: 16 amino acids. V lost 0 bases to trimming and J lost 1 base, with 13 bases between them. CDR3 sequence (DNA): TGCGCCAGCAGCTTGGCCAAAGGGGACCAGAACACTGAAGCTTTCTTT. Its protein is CASSLAKGDQNTEAFF.

The chain joins TRBV2 to TRBJ1-3, with D possibly being TRBD1 (5 bases). The CDR3 sequence is 13 residues long. Germline V lookup: CDR1 SNHLY, CDR2 FYNNEI. Between the trimmed V and J ends, which lost 6 bases and 2 bases, there was a span of 8 bases. The CDR3 nucleotides read TGTGCCAGCAGCCAGGGACCTGGAAACACCATATATTTT. Residues: CASSQGPGNTIYF.

The genes are TRBV14 and TRBJ1-1, with a weak D call TRBD1 (6 bases). CDR1 SGHDN and CDR2 FVKESK come from the germline V gene. Trimming stripped 2 bases from V and 10 bases from J, with 17 bases between. This CDR3 spans 14 amino acids. In nucleotides, the CDR3 is TGTGCCAGCAGCCAAATTATCTTACAGGGATCAGCTTTCTTT. Its translation is CASSQIILQGSAFF.

This chain joins TRBV7-9 and TRBJ1-5, with D perhaps matching TRBD1 (5 bases). Trimming left V 2 bases short and J 1 base short, with 15 bases between. CDR1 is SEHNR, CDR2 FQNEAQ, per germline (reference sequence). The CDR3 is 17 residues long. CDR3 in DNA: TGTGCCAGCAGCTTATCGGCGCACGGGGGGAGCAATCAGCCCCAGCATTTT. Translation: CASSLSAHGGSNQPQHF.

The J gene is TRBJ1-5, the V gene TRBV6-1; D is ambiguous. V shed 5 bases and J shed 5 bases, with 16 bases lying between them. Per the germline V gene, CDR1 is MNHNS and CDR2 is SASEGT. This CDR3 has 15 residues. For the CDR3, the DNA is TGTGCCAGCAGTCTTACGCCCAGGCGAGATCAGCCCCAGCATTTT. Encoded protein: CASSLTPRRDQPQHF.

The chain uses TRBV7-2 and TRBJ2-7, with TRBD2 matching 8 bases. Germline V gene lookup returns CDR1 SGHTA and CDR2 FQGNSA. With 1 base clipped from V and 2 bases from J, the junction kept 4 bases outside the gene matches. The CDR3 has 15 amino acids. Written as DNA, the CDR3 is TGTGCCAGCAGCTTAGGCCGGGAGGGCCCCTACGAGCAGTACTTC. It specifies CASSLGREGPYEQYF.

This clone was picked up a small number of times. The chain has TRBV29-1 and TRBJ2-2; D remains unclear. CDR1 is SQVTM, CDR2 ANQGSEA, per germline. Trimming took 6 bases from V and 4 from J, leaving 3 bases between them. The CDR3 is made up of 10 amino acids. The CDR3, as DNA: TGCAGCGTCTTCACCGGGGAGCTGTTTTTT. Residues: CSVFTGELFF.

This chain uses TRBV29-1 with TRBJ1-2; 7 bases agree with TRBD1. The CDR3 totals 8 residues. Germline V CDR1 and CDR2: SQVTM, ANQGSEA. Here the CDR3 reads CSTGDDTF. Here the CDR3 DNA reads TGCAGTACAGGGGATGACACCTTC.

The chain recombines TRBV30 with TRBJ2-3; the D is unclear. The CDR3 spans 12 residues. The V end was cut by 2 bases, the J end by 4 bases, with 7 bases between. The germline V gene encodes CDR1 GTSNPN and CDR2 SVGIG (reference sequence). The CDR3 loop is CAWSMASDTQYF. The CDR3 DNA is TGTGCCTGGAGTATGGCCTCAGATACGCAGTATTTT.

This clone has a handful of counts. The chain recombines TRBV4-1 with TRBJ1-1, with a possible D match to TRBD1 (6 bases). CDR3 length equals 16 residues. Germline V gene sequence: CDR1 MGHRA, CDR2 YSYEKL. V lost 6 bases and J 2 bases, leaving 19 bases between the germline ends. CDR3 nucleotide sequence: TGCGCCAGCAGTATTGGGCAGGGGAGGGCAAACACTGAAGCTTTCTTT. Amino acids: CASSIGQGRANTEAFF.

This clone appeared a few times. The chain links TRBV10-2 to TRBJ2-6, with D uncertain. V was shortened by 4 bases and J by 0 bases, with 4 bases between the two germline ends. This CDR3 comprises 14 residues. Germline CDR1 and CDR2: WSHSY and SAAADI. For the CDR3, the DNA is TGCGCCAGCAGTGGGATCTCTGGGGCCAACGTCCTGACTTTC. Its protein product is CASSGISGANVLTF.

This chain connects TRBV5-4 to TRBJ2-1; TRBD2 matches at 12 bases. V shed 4 bases and J 4 bases; nucleotides not matched to a gene: 3. This CDR3 contains 15 residues. Germline V gives CDR1 SGHNT, CDR2 YYREEE (reference sequence). The DNA for the CDR3 is TGTGCCAGCAGCCGAGGGACTAGCGGGTACAATGAGCAGTTCTTC. Its translation is CASSRGTSGYNEQFF.

V usage is TRBV6-5 and J usage is TRBJ2-1; D may be TRBD1 or TRBD2 (6 bases each). The germline V and J ends were trimmed by 6 bases and 6 bases, with 12 bases remaining between them. The germline CDR1 and CDR2 sequences are MNHEY and SVGAGI. There are 13 residues in the CDR3. In DNA, the CDR3 is TGTGCCAGCAGCCCATCGGGGGCCAATGAGCAGTTCTTC. It is translated as CASSPSGANEQFF.

V usage is TRBV15 and J usage is TRBJ1-2; D is uncertain. Trimming removed 0 bases from V and 1 base from J, with 9 bases in between. Germline V lookup: CDR1 LNHNV, CDR2 YYDKDF (reference sequence). CDR3 length: 15 amino acids. The CDR3 region is CATSRDRSVNYGYTF. CDR3 coding DNA: TGTGCCACCAGCAGAGATCGATCGGTTAACTATGGCTACACCTTC.